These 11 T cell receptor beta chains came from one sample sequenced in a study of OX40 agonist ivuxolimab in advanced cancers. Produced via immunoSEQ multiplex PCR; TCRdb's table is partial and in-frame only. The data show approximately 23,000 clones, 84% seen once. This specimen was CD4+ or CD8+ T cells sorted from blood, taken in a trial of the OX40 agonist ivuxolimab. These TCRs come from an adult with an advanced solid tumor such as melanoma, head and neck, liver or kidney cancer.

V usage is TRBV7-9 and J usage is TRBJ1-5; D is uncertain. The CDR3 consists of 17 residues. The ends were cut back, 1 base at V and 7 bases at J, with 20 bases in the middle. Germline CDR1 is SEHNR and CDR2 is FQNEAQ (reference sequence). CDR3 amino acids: CASSLEGAGPSPQPQHF. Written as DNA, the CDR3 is TGTGCCAGCAGCTTAGAAGGCGCCGGACCCTCCCCGCAGCCCCAGCATTTT.

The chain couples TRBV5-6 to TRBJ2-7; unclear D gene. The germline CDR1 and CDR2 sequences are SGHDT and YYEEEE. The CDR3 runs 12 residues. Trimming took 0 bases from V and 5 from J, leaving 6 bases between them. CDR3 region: CASSLGYNEQYF. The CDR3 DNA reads TGTGCCAGCAGCTTGGGGTATAACGAGCAGTACTTC.

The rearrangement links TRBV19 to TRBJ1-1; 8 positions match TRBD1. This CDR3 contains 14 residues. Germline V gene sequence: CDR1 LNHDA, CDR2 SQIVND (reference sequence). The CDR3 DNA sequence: TGTTCGACAAAGCCCACAGGGGGGGGGACTGAAGCTTTCTTT. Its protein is CSTKPTGGGTEAFF. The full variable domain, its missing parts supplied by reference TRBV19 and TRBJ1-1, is DGGITQSPKYLFRKEGQNVTLSCEQNLNHDAMYWYRQDPGQGLRLIYYSQIVNDFQKGDIAEGYSVSREKKESFPLTVTSAQKNPTAFYLCSTKPTGGGTEAFFGQGTRLTVV.

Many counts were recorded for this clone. The chain's CDR3 is CASSLGQGTSTDTQYF. The CDR3 coding sequence is TGTGCCAGCAGCTTGGGACAGGGAACTAGCACAGATACGCAGTATTTT. J is TRBJ2-3 and V is TRBV5-4; 7 nucleotides align to TRBD1. V lost 0 bases to trimming and J lost 0 bases; unmatched junction nucleotides: 4. The CDR3 has 16 residues. Germline lookup yields CDR1 SGHNT and CDR2 YYREEE (reference sequence).

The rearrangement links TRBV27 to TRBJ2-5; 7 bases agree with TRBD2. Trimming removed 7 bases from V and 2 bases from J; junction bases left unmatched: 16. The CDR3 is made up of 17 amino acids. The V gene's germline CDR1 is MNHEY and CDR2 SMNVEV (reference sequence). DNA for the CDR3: TGTGCCAGCACCCCTATAAGGGCGGGGGATCAACAAGAGACCCAGTACTTC. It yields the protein CASTPIRAGDQQETQYF.

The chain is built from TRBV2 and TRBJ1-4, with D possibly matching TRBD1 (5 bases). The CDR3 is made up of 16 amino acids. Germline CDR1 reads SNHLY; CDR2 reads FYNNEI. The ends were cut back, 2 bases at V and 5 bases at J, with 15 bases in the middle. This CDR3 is CASSESLTALNEKLFF. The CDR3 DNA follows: TGTGCCAGCAGTGAAAGTTTGACAGCCCTGAATGAAAAACTGTTTTTT.

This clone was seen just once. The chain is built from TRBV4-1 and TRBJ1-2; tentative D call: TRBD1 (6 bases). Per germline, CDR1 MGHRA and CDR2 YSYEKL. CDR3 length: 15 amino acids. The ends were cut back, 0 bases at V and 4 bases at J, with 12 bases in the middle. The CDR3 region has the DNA TGCGCCAGCAGCCAAGATCTGGGGGCGGGCTATGGCTACACCTTC. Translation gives CASSQDLGAGYGYTF.

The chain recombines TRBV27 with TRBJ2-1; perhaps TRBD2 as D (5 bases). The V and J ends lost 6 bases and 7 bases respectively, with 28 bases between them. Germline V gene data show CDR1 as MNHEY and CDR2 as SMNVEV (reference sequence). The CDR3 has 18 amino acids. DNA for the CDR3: TGTGCCAGCAGGAGCAGTTTGGTTGGAGGACCCAGAGGGAATGAGCAGTTCTTC. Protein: CASRSSLVGGPRGNEQFF.

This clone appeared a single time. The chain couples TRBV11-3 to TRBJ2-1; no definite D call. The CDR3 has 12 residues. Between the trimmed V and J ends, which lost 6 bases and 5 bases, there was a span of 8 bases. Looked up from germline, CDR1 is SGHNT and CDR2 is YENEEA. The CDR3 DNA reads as TGTGCCAGCAGTTCCATTAACAATGAGCAGTTCTTC. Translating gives CASSSINNEQFF.

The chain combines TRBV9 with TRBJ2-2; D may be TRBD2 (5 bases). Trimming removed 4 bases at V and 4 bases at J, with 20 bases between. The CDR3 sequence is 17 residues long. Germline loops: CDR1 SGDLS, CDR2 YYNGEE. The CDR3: CASSPFSRAKGTGELFF. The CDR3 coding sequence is TGTGCCAGCAGCCCATTCTCGAGGGCCAAGGGCACCGGGGAGCTGTTTTTT.

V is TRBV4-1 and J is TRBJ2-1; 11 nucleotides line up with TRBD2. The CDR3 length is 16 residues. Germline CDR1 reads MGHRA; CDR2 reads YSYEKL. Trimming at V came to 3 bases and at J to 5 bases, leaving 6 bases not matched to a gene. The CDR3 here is CASSQVTSGVHNEQFF. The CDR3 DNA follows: TGCGCCAGCAGCCAGGTGACTAGCGGGGTCCACAATGAGCAGTTCTTC.